One and the same sample provided the 6 T cell receptor beta chains below, sequenced in a study of human thymus T cells. Corrective cardiac operations yielded the resected thymus tissue. Using immunoSEQ multiplex PCR, the repertoire was profiled, and TCRdb retains in-frame clones only, with some absent. This repertoire shows some 130,000 clones, about 93% found once; its top ten account for around 0.024%. The sequencing sample was made of thymus tissue. The receptor set was obtained from a boy in the first two years of life with a congenital heart defect but otherwise immunologically healthy.

This clone was found once. The chain is built from TRBV15 and TRBJ1-4, with unresolved D. The germline V gene encodes CDR1 LNHNV and CDR2 YYDKDF (reference sequence). This CDR3 has 15 amino acids. The germline V and J ends were trimmed by 0 bases and 5 bases, with 10 bases remaining between them. The CDR3 region has the DNA TGTGCCACCAGCAGAGATCGGGCAAGGAATGAAAAACTGTTTTTT. Its translation: CATSRDRARNEKLFF.

The chain recombines TRBV5-1 with TRBJ1-2; TRBD1 aligns across 8 bases. The V gene's germline CDR1 is SGHRS and CDR2 YFSETQ. V shed 0 bases and J 10 bases; nucleotides not matched to a gene: 14. The CDR3 totals 16 residues. CDR3 in DNA: TGCGCCAGCAGCTTGGAAAGCCGGGGACAGGCTTTTTTCTACACCTTC. This gives the protein CASSLESRGQAFFYTF.

V gene TRBV5-5 combines with J gene TRBJ1-2; D gene uncertain. The CDR3 totals 12 residues. Germline V gives CDR1 SGHKS, CDR2 YYEKEE (reference sequence). Trimming took 8 bases from V and 4 from J, leaving 12 bases between them. The CDR3 bases are TGTGCCAGTAGCCTTCCAGCCTATGGCTACACCTTC. Its protein product is CASSLPAYGYTF.

The V and J genes are TRBV5-6 and TRBJ1-4; 8 positions match TRBD1. The germline CDR1 and CDR2 sequences are SGHDT and YYEEEE. V dropped 2 bases and J dropped 8; count of bases not matched to a gene: 8. This CDR3 is 15 amino acids long. This chain's CDR3 is CASSLLTGAREKLFF. The DNA for the CDR3 is TGTGCCAGCAGCTTACTGACAGGGGCTAGGGAAAAACTGTTTTTT. The full variable domain, its missing parts supplied by reference TRBV5-6 and TRBJ1-4, is DAGVTQSPTHLIKTRGQQVTLRCSPKSGHDTVSWYQQALGQGPQFIFQYYEEEERQRGNFPDRFSGHQFPNYSSELNVNALLLGDSALYLCASSLLTGAREKLFFGSGTQLSVL.

V usage is TRBV5-1 and J usage is TRBJ1-3; D possibly corresponds to TRBD1 (5 bases). The CDR3 length is 16 residues. Trimming removed 0 bases at V and 0 bases at J, with 10 bases between. Per the germline V gene, CDR1 is SGHRS and CDR2 is YFSETQ. Written as DNA, the CDR3 is TGCGCCAGCAGCTTGGTCGAGGGGAGCTCTGGAAACACCATATATTTT. This gives the protein CASSLVEGSSGNTIYF.

The J gene is TRBJ1-5, the V gene TRBV30; D gene unclear. V lost 1 base and J 7 bases, leaving 11 bases between the germline ends. The CDR3 consists of 13 residues. Germline lookup yields CDR1 GTSNPN and CDR2 SVGIG (reference sequence). In DNA, the CDR3 is TGTGCCTGGAGTGGCGAGGGAAGACAGCCCCAGCATTTT. Translation: CAWSGEGRQPQHF.